The sequence of this T cell receptor (beta chain) was determined in a study of blood T cell repertoires in COVID-19. Across the study: The origin of the acute and convalescent COVID-19 samples was the United States, Italy and Spain. The cDNA or gDNA used as material had been derived from T cells, B-cell-depleted T cells, or PBMCs.

Per the authors' pipeline: Nucleated cell counts were estimated from reference gene primer amplification. The table came from immunoSEQ multiplex PCR; TCRdb's copy has only in-frame clones and leaves some out. V and J calls and clone size come straight from that table; D and trimming were deduced from the DNA. The sample contains 100,000 to 150,000 clones, 74% of which appear only once. This clonotype was obtained from a man aged 60 to 75 with acute or convalescent COVID-19. What was sequenced was peripheral blood.

CDR3 residues: CASSTYGYGYTF. For the CDR3, the DNA is TGTGCCAGCAGTACTTATGGCTATGGCTACACCTTC. This chain joins TRBV6-5 and TRBJ1-2, with D unclear. Germline V CDR1 and CDR2: MNHEY, SVGAGI. The CDR3 is 12 residues long. The germline V and J ends were trimmed by 5 bases and 4 bases, with 8 bases remaining between them.